The sequence of this T cell receptor beta chain was determined in a study of CD8 T cells in ankylosing spondylitis. Making the TCR beta libraries involved quantitative 5'-RACE with molecular barcodes. Each CDR3 protein gets one entry after TCRdb re-called the 5' RACE reads with MiXCR. Among some 200,000 distinct CDR3 sequences listed, roughly 13% were seen once. Study results and caveats: Reports say disease-linked clones showed up significantly more in matched ankylosing spondylitis synovial fluid. The study identified a TCR beta motif of under ten highly homologous variants that appeared characteristic of ankylosing spondylitis blood.

Trimming removed 3 bases at V and 4 bases at J, with 13 bases between. The V gene's germline CDR1 is SQVTM and CDR2 ANQGSEA. The CDR3 totals 14 residues. This clonotype has just a few counts. Antigen specificity is unknown. The clonotype was recovered from a male donor with ankylosing spondylitis or in good health (not recorded which). The sequencing input was blood, either unsorted or a sorted T cell fraction (not recorded which). This chain connects TRBV29-1 to TRBJ2-1; D remains ambiguous. The DNA for the CDR3 is TGCAGCGTTGAGGGTCTAGTCTTTTACAATGAGCAGTTCTTC. Protein: CSVEGLVFYNEQFF.